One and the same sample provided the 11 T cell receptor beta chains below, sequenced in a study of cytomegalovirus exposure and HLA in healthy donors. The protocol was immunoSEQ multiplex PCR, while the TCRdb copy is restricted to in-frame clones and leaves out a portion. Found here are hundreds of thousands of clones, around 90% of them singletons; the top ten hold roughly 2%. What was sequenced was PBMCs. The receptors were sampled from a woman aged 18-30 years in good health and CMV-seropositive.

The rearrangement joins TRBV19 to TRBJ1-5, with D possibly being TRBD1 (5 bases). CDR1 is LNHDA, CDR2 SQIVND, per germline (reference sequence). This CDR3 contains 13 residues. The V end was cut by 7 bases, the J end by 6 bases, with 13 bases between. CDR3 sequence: CASNSRGGQPQHF. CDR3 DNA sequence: TGTGCCAGTAACTCAAGGGGTGGTCAGCCCCAGCATTTT.

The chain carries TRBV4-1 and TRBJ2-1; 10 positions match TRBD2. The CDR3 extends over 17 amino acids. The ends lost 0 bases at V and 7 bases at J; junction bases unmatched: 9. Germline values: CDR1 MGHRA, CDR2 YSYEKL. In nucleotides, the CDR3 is TGCGCCAGCAGCCAAGATCCGCCTAGCGGGAGTCAAAATGAGCAGTTCTTC. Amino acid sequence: CASSQDPPSGSQNEQFF.

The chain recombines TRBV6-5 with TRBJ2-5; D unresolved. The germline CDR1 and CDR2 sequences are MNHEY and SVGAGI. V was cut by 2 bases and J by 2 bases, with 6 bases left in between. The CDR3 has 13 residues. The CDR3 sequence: CASSYVLQETQYF. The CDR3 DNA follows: TGTGCCAGCAGTTACGTGCTACAAGAGACCCAGTACTTC.

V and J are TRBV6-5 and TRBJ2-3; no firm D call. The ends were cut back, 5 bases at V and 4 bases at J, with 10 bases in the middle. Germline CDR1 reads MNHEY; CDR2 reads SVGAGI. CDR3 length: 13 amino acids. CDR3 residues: CASSVRLADTQYF. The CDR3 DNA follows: TGTGCCAGCAGTGTGAGACTGGCAGATACGCAGTATTTT.

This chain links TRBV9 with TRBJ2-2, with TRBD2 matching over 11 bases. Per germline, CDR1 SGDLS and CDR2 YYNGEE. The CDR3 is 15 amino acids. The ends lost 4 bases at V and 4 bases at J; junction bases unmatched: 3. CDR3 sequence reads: CASSTTSGSTGELFF. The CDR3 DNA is TGTGCCAGCAGCACCACTAGCGGGAGCACCGGGGAGCTGTTTTTT. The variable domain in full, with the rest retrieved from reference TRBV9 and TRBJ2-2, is DSGVTQTPKHLITATGQRVTLRCSPRSGDLSVYWYQQSLDQGLQFLIQYYNGEERAKGNILERFSAQQFPDLHSELNLSSLELGDSALYFCASSTTSGSTGELFFGEGSRLTVL.

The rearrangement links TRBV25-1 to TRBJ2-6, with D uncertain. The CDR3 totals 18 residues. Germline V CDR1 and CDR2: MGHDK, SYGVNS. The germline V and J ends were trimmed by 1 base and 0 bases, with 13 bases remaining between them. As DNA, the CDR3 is TGTGCCAGCAGTGAATCAATAGATTCTACCTCTGGGGCCAACGTCCTGACTTTC. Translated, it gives CASSESIDSTSGANVLTF.

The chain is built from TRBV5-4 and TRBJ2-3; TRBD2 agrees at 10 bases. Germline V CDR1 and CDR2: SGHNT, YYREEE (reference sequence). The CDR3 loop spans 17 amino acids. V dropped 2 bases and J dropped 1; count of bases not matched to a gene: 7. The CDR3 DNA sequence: TGTGCCAGCAGCTTTATCCTAGCGGGAGATGGCACAGATACGCAGTATTTT. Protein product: CASSFILAGDGTDTQYF.

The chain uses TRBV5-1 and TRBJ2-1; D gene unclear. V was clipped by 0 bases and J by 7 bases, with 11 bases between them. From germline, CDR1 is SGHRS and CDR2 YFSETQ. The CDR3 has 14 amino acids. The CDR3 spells CASSLVQLRNEQFF. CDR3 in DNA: TGCGCCAGCAGCTTGGTTCAATTGAGGAATGAGCAGTTCTTC.

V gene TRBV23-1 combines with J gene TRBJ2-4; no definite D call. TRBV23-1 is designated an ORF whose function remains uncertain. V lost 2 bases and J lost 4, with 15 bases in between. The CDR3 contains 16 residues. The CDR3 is CASSQGSPIAKNIQYF. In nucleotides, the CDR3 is TGCGCCAGCAGTCAAGGCAGTCCGATCGCTAAAAACATTCAGTACTTC.

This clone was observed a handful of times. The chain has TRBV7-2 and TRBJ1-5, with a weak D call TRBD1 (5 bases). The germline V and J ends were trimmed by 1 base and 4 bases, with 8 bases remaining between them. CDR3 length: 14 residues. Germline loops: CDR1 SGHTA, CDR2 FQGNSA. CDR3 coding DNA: TGTGCCAGCAGCTTAGGGACACGGAATCAGCCCCAGCATTTT. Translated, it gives CASSLGTRNQPQHF.

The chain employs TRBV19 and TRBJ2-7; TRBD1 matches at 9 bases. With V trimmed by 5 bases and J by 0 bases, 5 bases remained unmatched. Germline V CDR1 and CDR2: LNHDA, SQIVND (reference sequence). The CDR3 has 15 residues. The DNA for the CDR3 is TGTGCCAGTAGTCCCCGGGACAGGGCCTCCTACGAGCAGTACTTC. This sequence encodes CASSPRDRASYEQYF.